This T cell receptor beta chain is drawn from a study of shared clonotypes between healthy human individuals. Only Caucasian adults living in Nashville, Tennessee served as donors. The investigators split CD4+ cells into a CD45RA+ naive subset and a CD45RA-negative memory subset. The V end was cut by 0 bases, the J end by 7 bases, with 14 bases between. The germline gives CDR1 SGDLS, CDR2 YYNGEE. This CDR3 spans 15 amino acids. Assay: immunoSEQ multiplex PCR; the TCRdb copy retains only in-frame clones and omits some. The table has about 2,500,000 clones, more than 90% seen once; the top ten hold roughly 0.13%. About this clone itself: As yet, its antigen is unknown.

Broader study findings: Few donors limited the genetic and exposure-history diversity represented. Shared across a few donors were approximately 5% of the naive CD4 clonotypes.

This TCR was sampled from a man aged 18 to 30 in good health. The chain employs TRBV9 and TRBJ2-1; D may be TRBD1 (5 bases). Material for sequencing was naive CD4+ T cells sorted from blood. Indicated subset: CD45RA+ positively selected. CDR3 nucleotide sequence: TGTGCCAGCAGCGTAGGACAGACCTCCGGTAATGAGCAGTTCTTC. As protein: CASSVGQTSGNEQFF. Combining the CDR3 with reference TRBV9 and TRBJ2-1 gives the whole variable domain DSGVTQTPKHLITATGQRVTLRCSPRSGDLSVYWYQQSLDQGLQFLIQYYNGEERAKGNILERFSAQQFPDLHSELNLSSLELGDSALYFCASSVGQTSGNEQFFGPGTRLTVL.